Each of the 19 T cell receptor beta chains below was sequenced from the same sample in a study of graft-versus-host responses after intestinal transplantation. Generated by immunoSEQ multiplex PCR, the TCRdb table keeps only in-frame clones and is missing some. The sample has around 40,000 clones, 83% seen once. Sample: PBMCs, taken about 1,000 days after transplant. Receptors originate from a human patient who received an intestinal transplant, so some T cells may come from the graft donor.

V and J are TRBV27 and TRBJ1-3, with D maybe TRBD1 (5 bases). CDR1 and CDR2 from the germline V gene are MNHEY and SMNVEV (reference sequence). V lost 5 bases to trimming and J lost 2 bases, with 10 bases between them. This CDR3 spans 14 amino acids. The CDR3 sequence: CASSQGRPGNTIYF. For the CDR3, the DNA is TGTGCCAGCAGTCAGGGACGCCCTGGAAACACCATATATTTT.

The chain has TRBV15 and TRBJ2-5; no clear D gene. Trimming left V 6 bases short and J 5 bases short, with 13 bases between. This CDR3 spans 13 amino acids. Germline CDR1 LNHNV, CDR2 YYDKDF (reference sequence). The CDR3 protein is CATSRGVVETQYF. In DNA form, the CDR3 reads TGTGCCACCAGTCGTGGGGTCGTGGAGACCCAGTACTTC.

V usage is TRBV29-1 and J usage is TRBJ2-7; D perhaps matches TRBD1 (5 bases). Trimming removed 5 bases from V and 3 bases from J, with 8 bases in between. The germline gives CDR1 SQVTM, CDR2 ANQGSEA. The CDR3 is made up of 11 amino acids. CDR3 nucleotides: TGCAGCGTTCTAGACAGCTACGAGCAGTACTTC. Translating gives CSVLDSYEQYF.

The rearrangement links TRBV28 to TRBJ1-5; 10 bases are a match to TRBD1. V shed 3 bases, J shed 2 bases, and the junction held 19 bases outside the gene matches. CDR3 length: 21 amino acids. CDR1 and CDR2 from the germline V gene are MDHEN and SYDVKM. CDR3 bases: TGTGCCAGCAGTTTTTTAGGTCGGACAGGGGGTACGGGAGATGGCAATCAGCCCCAGCATTTT. Protein: CASSFLGRTGGTGDGNQPQHF. The complete variable domain, with remaining parts taken from reference TRBV28 and TRBJ1-5, reads DVKVTQSSRYLVKRTGEKVFLECVQDMDHENMFWYRQDPGLGLRLIYFSYDVKMKEKGDIPEGYSVSREKKERFSLILESASTNQTSMYLCASSFLGRTGGTGDGNQPQHFGDGTRLSIL.

The chain carries TRBV5-1 and TRBJ2-7; no clear D. The CDR3 extends over 14 amino acids. Germline-derived CDR1 and CDR2 are SGHRS and YFSETQ. V was pared by 0 bases and J by 6 bases, with 13 bases between. In DNA, the CDR3 is TGCGCCAGCAGCTTGGTCGGCGACGGATCCGAGCAGTACTTC. Translating gives CASSLVGDGSEQYF.

The V gene is TRBV28, the J gene TRBJ2-3; D not certain. Germline V CDR1 and CDR2: MDHEN, SYDVKM. The length of the CDR3 is 13 residues. V was cut by 2 bases and J by 4 bases, with 7 bases left in between. CDR3 bases: TGTGCCAGCAGTTTACTCGAGGCAGATACGCAGTATTTT. Translation: CASSLLEADTQYF.

This clone is a singleton in its sample. CDR3 protein: CASSLMAGSAEAFF. CDR3 DNA: TGTGCCAGCAGCTTAATGGCGGGATCTGCTGAAGCTTTCTTT. The chain joins TRBV7-3 to TRBJ1-1; D remains ambiguous. The germline V gene encodes CDR1 SGHTA and CDR2 FQGTGA. This CDR3 is 14 amino acids long. Trimming cost V 1 base and J 6 bases, with 12 bases left between them.

A few counts support this clone. The CDR3 DNA reads as TGTGCCAGTAGTAGTATAGCAGATACGCAGTATTTT. Amino acid sequence: CASSSIADTQYF. This chain uses TRBV19 with TRBJ2-3; D is undetermined. The CDR3 sequence is 12 residues long. The germline V gene encodes CDR1 LNHDA and CDR2 SQIVND (reference sequence). V was pared by 4 bases and J by 4 bases, with 6 bases between.

V and J are TRBV7-3 and TRBJ2-3; 7 bases map to TRBD2. The CDR3 is 13 amino acids. The germline V gene encodes CDR1 SGHTA and CDR2 FQGTGA. The trim removed 5 bases at V and 1 base at J, leaving 0 bases unmatched. Here the CDR3 DNA reads TGTGCCAGCAGCGGGGGGGGCACAGATACGCAGTATTTT. Its translation is CASSGGGTDTQYF.

The rearrangement uses TRBV28 and TRBJ1-6, with D perhaps matching TRBD1 (6 bases). The germline V gene has CDR1 MDHEN and CDR2 SYDVKM. The CDR3 covers 14 residues. The germline V and J ends were trimmed by 6 bases and 5 bases, with 11 bases remaining between them. CDR3 sequence: CASRPGTNNSPLHF. The CDR3 DNA reads TGTGCCAGCAGACCCGGGACAAATAATTCACCCCTCCACTTT.

With respect to this clone: One end of the junction does not line up with germline, which may come from a read error. The chain combines TRBV14 with TRBJ2-7, with TRBD1 matching 7 bases. The CDR3 is 13 residues long. In germline, CDR1 is SGHDN, CDR2 FVKESK. The CDR3 spells CASNQDRAGEQYF. Written as DNA, the CDR3 is TGTGCCAGCAACCAAGACAGGGCGGGCGAGCAGTACTTC.

The chain employs TRBV6-1 and TRBJ1-5; the D is unclear. V lost 1 base and J 7 bases, leaving 11 bases between the germline ends. The CDR3 contains 14 residues. Looked up from germline, CDR1 is MNHNS and CDR2 is SASEGT. The CDR3 sequence is CASSEGAEIQPQHF. DNA of the CDR3: TGTGCCAGCAGTGAAGGGGCAGAGATCCAGCCCCAGCATTTT.

The V and J genes are TRBV19 and TRBJ2-2; TRBD2 aligns across 7 bases. Germline V lookup: CDR1 LNHDA, CDR2 SQIVND (reference sequence). J gave up 4 bases and V 3 bases, and 8 bases lay outside the gene matches. The CDR3 totals 16 residues. DNA of the CDR3: TGTGCCAGTAGTATCGGGGCGGGAGTGGTCACCGGGGAGCTGTTTTTT. Residues: CASSIGAGVVTGELFF.

V gene TRBV4-2 combines with J gene TRBJ1-1; TRBD1 might be the D (6 bases). The V gene's germline CDR1 is LGHNA and CDR2 YNFKEQ. V lost 5 bases, J lost 3 bases, and 10 bases lay in between. The CDR3 runs to 13 residues. The CDR3 is CASSLDSYTEAFF. The CDR3 DNA reads TGTGCCAGCAGCTTGGACAGCTACACTGAAGCTTTCTTT.

The V call is TRBV28, the J call TRBJ2-7; weak D call: TRBD1 (6 bases). The CDR3 is 15 residues long. CDR1 and CDR2 from the germline V gene are MDHEN and SYDVKM. V lost 1 base, J lost 4 bases, and 14 bases lay in between. This CDR3 reads CASSLFGTNGYEQYF. CDR3 coding DNA: TGTGCCAGCAGTTTATTCGGGACAAATGGATACGAGCAGTACTTC.

The chain uses TRBV28 and TRBJ1-5, with a weak D call TRBD1 (5 bases). CDR1 is MDHEN, CDR2 SYDVKM, per germline. The ends were cut back, 3 bases at V and 14 bases at J, with 11 bases in the middle. CDR3 length equals 11 residues. The CDR3: CASSFGKGEHF. The CDR3 DNA reads as TGTGCCAGCAGTTTTGGAAAAGGGGAGCATTTT.

This clone has only a few counts. The chain links TRBV7-2 to TRBJ1-2, with D possibly matching TRBD1 (5 bases). This CDR3 comprises 12 residues. Looked up from germline, CDR1 is SGHTA and CDR2 is FQGNSA. V shed 11 bases and J shed 3 bases, with 13 bases lying between them. The CDR3 region is CARRDLYYGYTF. The DNA of the CDR3 is TGTGCCCGCCGGGACCTTTACTATGGCTACACCTTC.

This clone was seen only once. The chain couples TRBV5-6 to TRBJ2-7; possibly TRBD1 for D (6 bases). Germline V CDR1 and CDR2: SGHDT, YYEEEE. Trimming removed 4 bases at V and 2 bases at J, with 16 bases between. CDR3 length: 15 residues. This CDR3 reads CASSPTGTITYEQYF. Here the CDR3 DNA reads TGTGCCAGCAGCCCCACCGGGACAATTACCTACGAGCAGTACTTC.

V is TRBV4-1 and J is TRBJ2-3; TRBD1 is a possible D gene (6 bases). Germline assignment: CDR1 MGHRA and CDR2 YSYEKL. The CDR3 length is 16 residues. With 1 base removed from V and 6 bases from J, the gap between germline ends came to 17 bases. The DNA of the CDR3 is TGCGCCAGCAGCCAAGTTAGAACAGGGCAACTGGATACGCAGTATTTT. Amino acids: CASSQVRTGQLDTQYF.